This T cell receptor (beta chain) was identified in a study of blood T cell repertoires in COVID-19. Whole-study context: The analysed material was cDNA or gDNA that came from T cells, B-cell-depleted T cells, or PBMCs.

This CDR3 region has 14 residues. V lost 6 bases to trimming and J lost 7 bases; unmatched junction nucleotides: 8. Germline V gene data show CDR1 as SGHVS and CDR2 as FQNEAQ. Adults between about 18 and 89 years of age took part from 24 US areas. Two negative PCRs, clearance, or symptom resolution had been documented for recovered Cohort 3 donors. Per the original data handling: Cell counts per sample came from amplifying reference gene primers. Data came from immunoSEQ multiplex PCR; TCRdb stores just in-frame clones and leaves some out. The DNA gave D and trimming, while V, J and clone size come from that table. The sample has under 200,000 clones; approximately 91% are singletons.

This chain connects TRBV7-8 to TRBJ1-5, with 8 bases lining up with TRBD1. Sequences were obtained from PBMCs or T cells enriched from blood (not recorded which). This sequence originates from a young woman who had recovered from COVID-19. The CDR3 is CASSVDRVGQPQHF. In DNA, the CDR3 is TGTGCCAGCAGTGTGGACAGGGTTGGGCAGCCCCAGCATTTT.